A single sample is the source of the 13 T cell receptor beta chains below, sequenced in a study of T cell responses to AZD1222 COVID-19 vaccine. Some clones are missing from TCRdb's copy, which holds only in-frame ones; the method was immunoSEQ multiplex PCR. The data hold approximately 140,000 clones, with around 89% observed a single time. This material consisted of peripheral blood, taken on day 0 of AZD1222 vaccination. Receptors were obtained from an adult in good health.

In nucleotides, the CDR3 is TGTGCCAGCAGCCCCACGGGACAGGGAGAAGGGCAGTACTTC. This codes for CASSPTGQGEGQYF. V is TRBV11-2 and J is TRBJ2-7; 9 nucleotides align to TRBD1. Germline trimming cut 5 bases from V and 9 bases from J; bases unmatched to any gene: 11. The germline V gene has CDR1 SGHAT and CDR2 FQNNGV. The CDR3 loop spans 14 amino acids.

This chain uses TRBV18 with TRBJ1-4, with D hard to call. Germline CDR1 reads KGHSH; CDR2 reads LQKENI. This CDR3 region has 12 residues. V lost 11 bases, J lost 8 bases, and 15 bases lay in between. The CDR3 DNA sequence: TGTGCCTTTTGTGGGGTAAGGGAAAAACTGTTTTTT. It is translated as CAFCGVREKLFF. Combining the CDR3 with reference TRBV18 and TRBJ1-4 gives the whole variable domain NAGVMQNPRHLVRRRGQEARLRCSPMKGHSHVYWYRQLPEEGLKFMVYLQKENIIDESGMPKERFSAEFPKEGPSILRIQQVVRGDSAAYFCAFCGVREKLFFGSGTQLSVL.

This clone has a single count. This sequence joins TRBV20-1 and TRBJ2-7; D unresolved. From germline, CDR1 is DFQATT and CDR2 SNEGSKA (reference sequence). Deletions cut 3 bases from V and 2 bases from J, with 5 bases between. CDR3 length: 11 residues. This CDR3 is CSASSTYEQYF. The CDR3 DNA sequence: TGCAGTGCTAGCTCCACCTACGAGCAGTACTTC.

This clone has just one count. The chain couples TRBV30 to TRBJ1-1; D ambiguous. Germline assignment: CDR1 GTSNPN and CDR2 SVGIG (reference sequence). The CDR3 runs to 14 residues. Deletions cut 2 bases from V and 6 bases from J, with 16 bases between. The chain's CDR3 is CAWSRSAVLPEAFF. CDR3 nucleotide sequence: TGTGCCTGGAGTCGGTCTGCTGTCCTCCCTGAAGCTTTCTTT. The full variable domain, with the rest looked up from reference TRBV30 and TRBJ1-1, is SQTIHQWPATLVQPVGSPLSLECTVEGTSNPNLYWYRQAAGRGLQLLFYSVGIGQISSEVPQNLSASRPQDRQFILSSKKLLLSDSGFYLCAWSRSAVLPEAFFGQGTRLTVV.

Written as DNA, the CDR3 is TGTGCCAGCAGCGTAGCGGCAGGGTCCAACTACGAGCAGTACTTC. This encodes CASSVAAGSNYEQYF. The chain uses TRBV9 and TRBJ2-7, with a possible D match to TRBD1 (5 bases). With 0 bases removed from V and 3 bases from J, the gap between germline ends came to 13 bases. This CDR3 has 15 amino acids. Germline CDR1 and CDR2: SGDLS and YYNGEE.

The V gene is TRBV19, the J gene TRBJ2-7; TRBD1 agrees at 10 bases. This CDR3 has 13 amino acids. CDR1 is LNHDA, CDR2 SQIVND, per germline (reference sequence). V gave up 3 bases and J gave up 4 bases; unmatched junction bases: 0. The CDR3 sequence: CASSMGQGYEQYF. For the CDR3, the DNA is TGTGCCAGTAGTATGGGACAGGGGTACGAGCAGTACTTC.

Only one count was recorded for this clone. CDR3 DNA: TGTGCCAGCAGCCCCTACTACTCCGGGGAGCTGTTTTTT. Amino acid sequence: CASSPYYSGELFF. The gene calls are TRBV6-5 and TRBJ2-2, with unresolved D. The CDR3 is made up of 13 amino acids. Germline lookup yields CDR1 MNHEY and CDR2 SVGAGI. V gave up 6 bases and J gave up 6 bases, with 11 bases separating them.

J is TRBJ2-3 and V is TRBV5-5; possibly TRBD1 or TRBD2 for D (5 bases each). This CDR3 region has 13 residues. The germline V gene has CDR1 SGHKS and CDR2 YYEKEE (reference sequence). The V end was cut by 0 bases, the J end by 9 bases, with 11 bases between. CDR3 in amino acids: CASSLGARDTQYF. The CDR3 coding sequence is TGTGCCAGCAGCTTGGGGGCGAGGGACACGCAGTATTTT.

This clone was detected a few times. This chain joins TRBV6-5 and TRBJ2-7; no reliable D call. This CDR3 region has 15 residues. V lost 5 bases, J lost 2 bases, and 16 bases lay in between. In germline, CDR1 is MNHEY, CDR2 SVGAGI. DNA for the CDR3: TGTGCCAGCAGTCCCCGACTCCTGCGGCCCTACGAGCAGTACTTC. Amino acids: CASSPRLLRPYEQYF.

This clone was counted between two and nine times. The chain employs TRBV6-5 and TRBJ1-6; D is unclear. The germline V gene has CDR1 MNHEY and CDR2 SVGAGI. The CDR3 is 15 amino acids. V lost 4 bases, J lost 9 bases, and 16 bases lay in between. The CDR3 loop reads CASSWGRPPSSPLHF. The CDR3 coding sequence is TGTGCCAGCAGTTGGGGAAGGCCCCCTTCTTCACCCCTCCACTTT.

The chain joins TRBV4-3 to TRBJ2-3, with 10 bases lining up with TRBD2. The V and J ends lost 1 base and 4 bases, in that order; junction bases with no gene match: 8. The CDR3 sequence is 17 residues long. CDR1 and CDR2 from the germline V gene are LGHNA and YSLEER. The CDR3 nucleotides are TGCGCCAGCAGCCAAGGGCTAGCGGGGGCCTACGCAGATACGCAGTATTTT. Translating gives CASSQGLAGAYADTQYF.

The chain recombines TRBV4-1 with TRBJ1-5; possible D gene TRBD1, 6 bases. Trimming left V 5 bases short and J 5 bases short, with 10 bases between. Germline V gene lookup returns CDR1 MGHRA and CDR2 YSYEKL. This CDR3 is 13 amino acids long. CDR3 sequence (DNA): TGCGCCAGCAGCAAGGACAGTGATCAGCCCCAGCATTTT. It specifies CASSKDSDQPQHF.

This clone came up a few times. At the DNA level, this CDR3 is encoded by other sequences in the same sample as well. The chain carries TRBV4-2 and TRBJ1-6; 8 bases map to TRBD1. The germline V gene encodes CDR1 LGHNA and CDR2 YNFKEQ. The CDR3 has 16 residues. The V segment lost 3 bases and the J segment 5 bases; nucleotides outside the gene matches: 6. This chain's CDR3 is CASSQGQVADNSPLHF. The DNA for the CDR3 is TGTGCCAGCAGCCAGGGACAGGTGGCCGATAATTCACCCCTCCACTTT.